The 4 T cell receptor beta chains given below trace back to one sample, sequenced in a study of blood T cells in healthy people across ages. A second PCR of roughly 7 to 11 cycles used a sample-barcoded 5' primer and a J-beta primer mix. Using its own MiXCR run on the 5' RACE reads, TCRdb lists one record per CDR3 protein. This sample has roughly 1,700,000 distinct CDR3 sequences; roughly 28% occur once, and the top ten carry about 8%. Sequenced material: blood. All receptors come from a woman in her twenties or thirties in good health.

This clonotype was observed at least ten times. CDR3 region: CASSSGQYNSPLHF. The CDR3 bases are TGTGCCAGCAGCTCGGGACAGTATAATTCACCCCTCCACTTT. The rearrangement joins TRBV7-2 to TRBJ1-6; 7 bases fit TRBD1. CDR1 SGHTA and CDR2 FQGNSA come from the germline V gene. CDR3 length: 14 residues. Trimming took 4 bases from V and 4 from J; bases not matched to a gene: 1.

The rearrangement links TRBV28 to TRBJ2-4; a possible D gene is TRBD1 (6 bases). Gene TRBJ2-7 matches the end of the DNA better, so the J call may be wrong. This CDR3 comprises 15 residues. CDR1 and CDR2 from the germline V gene are MDHEN and SYDVKM. The CDR3 coding sequence is TGTGCCAGCAGTCCCATCCGTAGGGGGATCTACGAGCAGTACTTC. Protein: CASSPIRRGIYEQYF.

This clonotype was observed at least ten times. This rearrangement joins TRBV15 to TRBJ2-1; 11 positions agree with TRBD2. V was clipped by 0 bases and J by 6 bases; unmatched bases: 4. The germline V gene encodes CDR1 LNHNV and CDR2 YYDKDF (reference sequence). The CDR3 is 16 amino acids. CDR3 region: CATSRDRLAGLNEQFF. The CDR3 region has the DNA TGTGCCACCAGCAGAGACAGACTAGCGGGACTCAATGAGCAGTTCTTC.

This clonotype was counted only a few times. The chain links TRBV27 to TRBJ2-1; TRBD2 matches at 11 bases. The CDR3 is 14 residues long. The J segment lost 5 bases and the V segment lost 7 bases, leaving 4 bases of the junction unmatched. Germline lookup yields CDR1 MNHEY and CDR2 SMNVEV (reference sequence). The DNA for the CDR3 is TGTGCCAGCACCTCGGGACTAGCGGACAATGAGCAGTTCTTC. Translation: CASTSGLADNEQFF.